Included here is one TCR beta chain sequence, with context. Trimming removed 6 bases from V and 11 bases from J, with 17 bases in between. The CDR3 loop spans 13 amino acids. CDR1 SNHLY and CDR2 FYNNEI come from the germline V gene. The data derive from a study of CD8 T cells in Susac syndrome. With random hexamers, 0.5 to 1 ug RNA was reverse transcribed. With immunoSEQ multiplex PCR, TCR beta CDR3 was amplified across 54 Vbeta and 13 Jbeta. One entry per CDR3 protein, called by TCRdb with MiXCR from the immunoSEQ multiplex PCR reads. The sample lists under 250,000 distinct CDR3 sequences, 80% to 95% occurring once. Sequencing of TCR beta was undertaken in CD8+ and CD4+ T cells derived from blood. Negative isolation yielded CD8+ and CD4+ T cells; FACS enriched TEMRA cells.

The TCR was taken from a human donor with multiple sclerosis. What was sequenced was CD4+ T cells from PBMCs. This chain connects TRBV2 to TRBJ1-5; D unresolved. The CDR3 is CASRGGRSQAQHF. CDR3 nucleotide sequence: TGTGCCAGCAGAGGCGGCCGCTCCCAGGCCCAGCATTTT.